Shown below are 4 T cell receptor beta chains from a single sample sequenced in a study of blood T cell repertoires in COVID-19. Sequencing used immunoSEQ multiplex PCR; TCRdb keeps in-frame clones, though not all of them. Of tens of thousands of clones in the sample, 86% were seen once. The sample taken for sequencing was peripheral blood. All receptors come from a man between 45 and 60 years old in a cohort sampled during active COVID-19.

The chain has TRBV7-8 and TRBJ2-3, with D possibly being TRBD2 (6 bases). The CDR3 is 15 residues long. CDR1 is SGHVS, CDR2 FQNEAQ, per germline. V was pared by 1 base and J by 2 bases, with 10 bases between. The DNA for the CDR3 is TGTGCCAGCAGCTTAGATGCGGGGAACACAGATACGCAGTATTTT. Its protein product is CASSLDAGNTDTQYF.

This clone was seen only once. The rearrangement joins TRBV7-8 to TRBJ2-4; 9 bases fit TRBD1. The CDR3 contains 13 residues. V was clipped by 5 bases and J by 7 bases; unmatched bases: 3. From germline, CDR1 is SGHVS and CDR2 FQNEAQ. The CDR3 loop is CASSRQGVNIQYF. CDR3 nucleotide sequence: TGTGCCAGCAGCCGACAGGGGGTCAACATTCAGTACTTC.

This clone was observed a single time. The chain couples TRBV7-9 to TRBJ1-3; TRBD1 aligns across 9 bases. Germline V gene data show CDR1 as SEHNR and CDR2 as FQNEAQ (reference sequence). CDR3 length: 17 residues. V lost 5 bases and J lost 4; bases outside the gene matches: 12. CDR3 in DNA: TGTGCCAGCAGCCGGAAAGTCGGACAGGGGACCGGAAACACCATATATTTT. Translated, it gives CASSRKVGQGTGNTIYF.

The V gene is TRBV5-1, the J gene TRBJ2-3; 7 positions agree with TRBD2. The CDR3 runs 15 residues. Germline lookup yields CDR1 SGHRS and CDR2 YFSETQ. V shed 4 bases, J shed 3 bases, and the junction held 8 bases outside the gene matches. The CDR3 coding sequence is TGCGCCAGCAGCCTTGAGTGGCGGGAGACAGATACGCAGTATTTT. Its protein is CASSLEWRETDTQYF.